Listed below are T cell receptor beta chains from one sample, sequenced in a study of blood T cells in healthy people across ages. One entry per CDR3 protein, called by TCRdb with MiXCR from the 5' RACE reads. Here the sample spans 550,000 to 650,000 distinct CDR3 sequences, about 29% being singletons. This sample was also put to use in a study of T cells of mothers and their children.

Sequenced material: blood. The source is a boy under 10 years old in good health. Both conserved end residues are part of each CDR3. The order of the fields is J gene, V gene, D gene, clone size, CDR3 DNA, CDR3 protein. D genes are given only for firm matches. Only some rows state a clone size, as once, few, many or a class for expanded clones.

>TRBJ2-2|TRBV4-3|-|few
TGCGCCAGCAGCCAAACAGGGTCCGGGGAGCTGTTTTTT
CASSQTGSGELFF
>TRBJ2-1|TRBV7-2|-|few
TGTGCCAGCACGTTCGTTAGTCGGACCTACAATGAGCAGTTCTTC
CASTFVSRTYNEQFF
>TRBJ2-5|TRBV20-1|TRBD2|-
TGCAGTGCTAGACCCCTAGCGGACCCAGAGACCCAGTACTTC
CSARPLADPETQYF
>TRBJ2-7|TRBV10-2|-|few
TGCGCCAGCAGTGAACGGCCCGGGCCCCCCTACGAGCAGTACTTC
CASSERPGPPYEQYF
>TRBJ2-1|TRBV4-2|TRBD1|-
TGTGCCAGCAGCCTCGGTGGACAGGGCGCTAATGAGCAGTTCTTC
CASSLGGQGANEQFF
>TRBJ2-7|TRBV5-1|-|-
TGCGCCAGCAGCTCTGGGGGCCGCGAGCAGTACTTC
CASSSGGREQYF
>TRBJ1-4|TRBV9|-|-
TGTGCCAGCAGCGGAGGGGCCCTGGGGGAAAAACTGTTTTTT
CASSGGALGEKLFF
>TRBJ2-3|TRBV5-5|TRBD2|few
TGTGCCAGCAGCCCGGGACTACTCAGCACAGATACGCAGTATTTT
CASSPGLLSTDTQYF
>TRBJ1-2|TRBV7-6|TRBD1|-
TGTGCCAGCAGCCGCATGCCAGGGGGCTATGGCTACACCTTC
CASSRMPGGYGYTF
>TRBJ2-7|TRBV20-1|-|few
TGCAGTGCTAGGGGGCCGCCAGCTACCTACGAGCAGTACTTC
CSARGPPATYEQYF
>TRBJ2-1|TRBV25-1|-|few
TGTGCCAGCAGTAAAGGGGCTCCCCTCGTCTACAATGAGCAGTTCTTC
CASSKGAPLVYNEQFF
>TRBJ2-7|TRBV11-1|-|-
TGTGCCAGCAGCTCGCCCCTTTTCGTCCACGAGCAGTACTTC
CASSSPLFVHEQYF
>TRBJ1-1|TRBV10-3|-|-
TGTGCCATAGCCGGGACAAAGAACACTGAAGCTTTCTTT
CAIAGTKNTEAFF
>TRBJ2-2|TRBV9|TRBD1|-
TGTGCCAGCAGCGTAGGTGGCAGGGGGCCTGGCGGGGAGCTGTTTTTT
CASSVGGRGPGGELFF
>TRBJ2-1|TRBV5-5|-|-
TGTGCCAGCAGCTTGGATGTCGGGGACTACAATGAGCAGTTCTTC
CASSLDVGDYNEQFF
>TRBJ1-4|TRBV4-3|-|few
TGCGCCAGCAGCCAAGTAGGGTTCAGGGGAGTGAATGAAAAACTGTTTTTT
CASSQVGFRGVNEKLFF
>TRBJ1-2|TRBV6-5|-|-
TGTGCCAGCAGTTACTCGAAAATCCCTAGGGGGGGCGATAAAGGCTACACCTTC
CASSYSKIPRGGDKGYTF
>TRBJ2-5|TRBV3-1|-|few
TGTGCCAGCAGCCTTACTACGGGCCAAGAGACCCAGTACTTC
CASSLTTGQETQYF
>TRBJ1-2|TRBV7-2|-|-
TGTGCCAGCAGCTCATGGACAGACCCCTATGGCTACACCTTC
CASSSWTDPYGYTF
>TRBJ2-7|TRBV13|-|few
TGTGCCAGCAGCCCGTTTGTCCCCGAGCAGTACTTC
CASSPFVPEQYF
>TRBJ2-3|TRBV4-1|TRBD2|-
TGCGCCAGCAGCAGCCCTAGCGGGAGCGGAGATACGCAGTATTTT
CASSSPSGSGDTQYF
>TRBJ2-4|TRBV7-2|-|few
TGTGCCAGCAGCCCGAAATTAGCCAAAAACATTCAGTACTTC
CASSPKLAKNIQYF
>TRBJ1-2|TRBV5-1|-|few
TGCGCCAGCAGCCAACAAAACAGGGAAAACTATGGCTACACCTTC
CASSQQNRENYGYTF
>TRBJ2-5|TRBV20-1|-|few
TGCAGTGCCTCAGTGGGGGGGGGCCGAAAGACCCAGTACTTC
CSASVGGGRKTQYF
>TRBJ2-1|TRBV20-1|TRBD2|few
TGCAGTGCTAGTGCGGGAGGGCCCTCCAATGAGCAGTTCTTC
CSASAGGPSNEQFF
>TRBJ1-3|TRBV9|-|-
TGTGCCAGCAGCGTAGGACAGGTTCACTCTGGAAACACCATATATTTT
CASSVGQVHSGNTIYF
>TRBJ2-7|TRBV11-2|-|few
TGTGCCAGCAGCTTAGGGAGCGCAACCCCTTCCTACGAGCAGTACTTC
CASSLGSATPSYEQYF
>TRBJ1-5|TRBV20-1|-|-
TGCAGTGCTAGAGTCCGGGATAGCAATCAGCCCCAGCATTTT
CSARVRDSNQPQHF
>TRBJ1-1|TRBV6-2/TRBV6-3|-|-
TGTGCCAGCAGTTACTCCCCAGGGTCGGGCACTGAAGCTTTCTTT
CASSYSPGSGTEAFF
>TRBJ2-5|TRBV7-7|-|-
TGTGCCAGCAGCCCGTACCAGCCGCAAGAGACCCAGTACTTC
CASSPYQPQETQYF
>TRBJ2-5|TRBV6-8|-|few
TGTGCCAGCAGGGAATCTATGGAGACCCAGTACTTC
CASRESMETQYF
>TRBJ1-5|TRBV18|-|-
TGTGCCAGCTCACCGAATGGGTTGGGAAGCAATCAGCCCCAGCATTTT
CASSPNGLGSNQPQHF
>TRBJ1-2|TRBV6-2/TRBV6-3|TRBD1|-
TGTGCCAGCAGTTACGGGACAGACCAAGGCTACACCTTC
CASSYGTDQGYTF
>TRBJ2-5|TRBV5-1|TRBD2|many
TGCGCCAGCAGCGCGGGACTAGCGGGGGGCTCAAGAAAAGAGACCCAGTACTTC
CASSAGLAGGSRKETQYF
>TRBJ2-7|TRBV5-1|-|few
TGCGCCAGCAGCCCCACAGGGAGCCCCCGCGAGCAGTACTTC
CASSPTGSPREQYF
>TRBJ2-1|TRBV5-4|-|few
TGTGCCAGCAGCTTGCCAACTAGCCTCGATTACAATGAGCAGTTCTTC
CASSLPTSLDYNEQFF
>TRBJ1-6|TRBV28|-|few
TGTGCCAGCACCCCCCCGGAGGGGGGGGCGCGCTCACCCCTCCACTTT
CASTPPEGGARSPLHF
>TRBJ2-7|TRBV12-3/TRBV12-4|-|-
TGTGCCAGCAGTTCAAATCTAGCTGCGGGCTCCTACGAGCAGTACTTC
CASSSNLAAGSYEQYF
>TRBJ2-5|TRBV3-1|TRBD2|-
TGTGCCAGCAGCCAAGACGGTAGCGGGGAGACCCAGTACTTC
CASSQDGSGETQYF
>TRBJ2-5|TRBV12-3/TRBV12-4|-|few
TGTGCCAGCAGCGACATCAGGGTTGAAGAGACCCAGTACTTC
CASSDIRVEETQYF
>TRBJ1-5|TRBV9|TRBD1|few
TGTGCCAGCAGCGGGGGGACAGGGGGGGGTACCTATAGCAATCAGCCCCAGCATTTT
CASSGGTGGGTYSNQPQHF
>TRBJ1-2|TRBV7-2|-|-
TGTGCCAGCAGCCACGGAAACTATGGCTACACCTTC
CASSHGNYGYTF
>TRBJ2-5|TRBV9|-|few
TGTGCCAGCAGCGTATTCCAGGCTCAAGAGACCCAGTACTTC
CASSVFQAQETQYF
>TRBJ2-5|TRBV4-1|-|-
TGCGCCAGCAGCAGGCTCACAGGAGAGACCCAGTACTTC
CASSRLTGETQYF
>TRBJ2-1|TRBV6-2/TRBV6-3|TRBD2|-
TGTGCCAGCAGTATGTTAGCGGGGAATGAGCAGTTCTTC
CASSMLAGNEQFF
>TRBJ2-1|TRBV6-5|-|many
TGTGCCAGCAGTTCCTTCGCGGGGGCGTCTAGCAATGAGCAGTTCTTC
CASSSFAGASSNEQFF
>TRBJ2-7|TRBV4-3|TRBD2|few
TGCGCCAGCAGCCGAGATCCTAGCGGGACCTACGAGCAGTACTTC
CASSRDPSGTYEQYF
>TRBJ2-6|TRBV6-6|-|-
TGTGCCAGCAGAGGGGCCAACGTCCTGACTTTC
CASRGANVLTF